This is a list of T cell receptor beta chains from one sample in a study of HIV-infected patients and healthy controls. TCRdb reprocessed the 5' RACE reads via MiXCR and lists one record per CDR3 protein. The sample records roughly 20,000 distinct CDR3 sequences, roughly 9.5% being singletons. Material: blood. The origin of the receptors is an adult in good health. Each CDR3 is given with its conserved first and last residue. D genes are given only for firm matches. Size is stated for part of the rows, as once, few or many counts, or as a class when the clone is expanded.

j_gene,d_gene,v_gene,abundance,CDR3nt,CDR3aa
TRBJ2-5,.,TRBV28,medium-sized,TGTGCCAGCAGTCCGATTGGGAGCCAAGAGACCCAGTACTTC,CASSPIGSQETQYF
TRBJ2-7,.,TRBV14,many,TGTGCCAGCAGCCTTGGCTCTAGGGCCGAGCAGTACTTC,CASSLGSRAEQYF
TRBJ2-1,.,TRBV29-1,many,TGCAGCGTTGACCGGGGGTATGAGCAGTTCTTC,CSVDRGYEQFF
TRBJ1-2,TRBD1,TRBV28,.,TGTGCCAGCCGTTACAGGGGAGACTATGGCTACACCTTC,CASRYRGDYGYTF
TRBJ2-5,TRBD2,TRBV11-2,many,TGTGCCAGCAGCTTAGCGAGAGCGGGAGCTCGGGAGACCCAGTACTTC,CASSLARAGARETQYF
TRBJ2-1,TRBD2,TRBV7-2,many,TGTGCCAGCAGCTTCCGGACTAGCGGGAACTCCTACAATGAGCAGTTCTTC,CASSFRTSGNSYNEQFF
TRBJ1-3,.,TRBV6-1,many,TGTGCCAGCAGTGAAGGGACTCCGAACTCTGGAAACACCATATATTTT,CASSEGTPNSGNTIYF
TRBJ2-1,.,TRBV6-5,medium-sized,TGTGCCAGCGGAACTGTCGGGACGGCATCCTACAATGAGCAGTTCTTC,CASGTVGTASYNEQFF
TRBJ2-3,TRBD2,TRBV7-2,medium-sized,TGTGCCAGCAGCTTAGCCGGAGCGGGGGATACGCAGTATTTT,CASSLAGAGDTQYF
TRBJ2-7,.,TRBV24-1,many,TGTGCCACCCCTGGAGGTCCGTACGAGCAGTACTTC,CATPGGPYEQYF
TRBJ1-2,.,TRBV27,.,TGTGCCAGCGGAGCTAACTATGGCTACACCTTC,CASGANYGYTF
TRBJ1-1,.,TRBV20-1,many,TGCAGTGCTAGAGCACAGGGAGTTGGAACTGAAGCTTTCTTT,CSARAQGVGTEAFF
TRBJ2-6,TRBD1,TRBV28,medium-sized,TGTGCCAGCAGGAGGGGGCGCGGGGCCAACGTCCTGACTTTC,CASRRGRGANVLTF
TRBJ2-2,TRBD2,TRBV28,many,TGTGCCAGCAGTTTGGGCGGGAGGGGAACCGGGGAGCTGTTTTTT,CASSLGGRGTGELFF
TRBJ1-4,.,TRBV6-6,many,TGTGCCAGCAGTCGCCCGGGGGGCAGTGAAAAACTGTTTTTT,CASSRPGGSEKLFF
TRBJ2-5,.,TRBV12-5,many,TGTGCTAGTGGTCCCGACTTGGGAAGCCAGTACTTC,CASGPDLGSQYF
TRBJ2-2,TRBD2,TRBV19,many,TGTGCCAGTAGTCTTCTAGCGGGAGGGGCCGGGGAGCTGTTTTTT,CASSLLAGGAGELFF
TRBJ2-7,.,TRBV12-3/TRBV12-4,.,TGTGCCAGCAGTTTAAACTTGAAGGGCGAGCAGTACTTC,CASSLNLKGEQYF
TRBJ2-5,TRBD2,TRBV28,medium-sized,TGTGCCAGCAGTCCGTCGGGACTAGCGGGTAAAGAGACCCAGTACTTC,CASSPSGLAGKETQYF
TRBJ2-7,TRBD2,TRBV6-5,many,TGTGCCAGCAGCCCCGAAGTAGCGGGATATAACGAGCAGTACTTC,CASSPEVAGYNEQYF
TRBJ2-4,.,TRBV4-1,.,TGCGCCAGCAGCCAACCCCGACCACTCGGTTTAGCCAAAAACATTCAGTACTTC,CASSQPRPLGLAKNIQYF
TRBJ2-7,.,TRBV20-1,medium-sized,TGCAGTGCTAGACCGGCGGGATTGCCCTACGAGCAGTACTTC,CSARPAGLPYEQYF
TRBJ1-5,.,TRBV28,many,TGTGCCAGCAGTTTACTTACAGGGACGAGCAATCAGCCCCAGCATTTT,CASSLLTGTSNQPQHF
TRBJ2-3,.,TRBV12-3/TRBV12-4,.,TGTGCCAGTCAGTTTATAGATACGCAGTATTTT,CASQFIDTQYF
TRBJ2-5,TRBD2,TRBV10-3,many,TGTGTCAAACTCGGCAGGGCCCGTTCGGGAGGGCCGAACGAGACCCAGTACTTC,CVKLGRARSGGPNETQYF
TRBJ2-1,.,TRBV4-1,.,TGCGCCAGCAGCCAACCTGGGGATGTTAAGCAGTTCTTC,CASSQPGDVKQFF
TRBJ2-5,.,TRBV2,many,TGTGCCAGCAGTGGGAAAGAGACCCAGTACTTC,CASSGKETQYF
TRBJ2-7,.,TRBV29-1,many,TGCAGCGCACGGACAGCCTTTGCGTACGAGCAGTACTTC,CSARTAFAYEQYF
TRBJ2-1,.,TRBV28,medium-sized,TGTGCCAGCAGTTTTTTGGGGGGAGAGTCTCTCTACAATGAGCAGTTCTTC,CASSFLGGESLYNEQFF
TRBJ1-6,.,TRBV14,many,TGTGCCAGCAGCCAAGGACAGCTTAATTCACCCCTCCACTTT,CASSQGQLNSPLHF
TRBJ2-7,.,TRBV20-1,.,TGCAGTGCAGTCCCCCTCGACCCGAACTACGAGCAGTACTTC,CSAVPLDPNYEQYF
TRBJ2-6,.,TRBV20-1,many,TGCAGTGCTTACGACAGCCTCTCGACTGGGGCCAACGTCCTGACTTTC,CSAYDSLSTGANVLTF
TRBJ2-6,.,TRBV14,many,TGTGCCAGCAGCCATTCGGAGTCTGGGGCCAACGTCCTGACTTTC,CASSHSESGANVLTF
TRBJ1-2,.,TRBV20-1,medium-sized,TGCAGTGCTAGAGATCTGGGACCGCGAACCTATGGCTACACCTTC,CSARDLGPRTYGYTF
TRBJ2-3,.,TRBV5-1,.,TGCGCCAGCAGCTTGCAGCCTAGCGACAGCACAGATACGCAGTATTTT,CASSLQPSDSTDTQYF
TRBJ2-3,.,TRBV7-2,many,TGTGCCAGCAGCTCCCGGACAACAGATACGCAGTATTTT,CASSSRTTDTQYF
TRBJ1-5,TRBD1,TRBV6-6,many,TGTGCCAGCAGCATCGACAGGGAGAATCAGCCCCAGCATTTT,CASSIDRENQPQHF
TRBJ1-2,.,TRBV9,many,TGTGCCAGCAGCCCTACCGGAGGGCATGGCTACACCTTC,CASSPTGGHGYTF
TRBJ1-1,.,TRBV27,many,TGTGCCAGCAGTTTATTTGCAGGGAACACTGAAGCTTTCTTT,CASSLFAGNTEAFF
TRBJ2-7,TRBD2,TRBV5-4,few,TGTGCCAGCAGCCTACTAGCGGAACCCACCTACGAGCAGTACTTC,CASSLLAEPTYEQYF
TRBJ2-1,.,TRBV7-7,many,TGTGCCAGCAGCCTGAGCGGGCTTTCCTACAATGAGCAGTTCTTC,CASSLSGLSYNEQFF
TRBJ2-1,TRBD2,TRBV5-1,few,TGCGCCAGCAGCTCCCCGGGACTAGCGGGAGGGTTTGAGCAGTTCTTC,CASSSPGLAGGFEQFF
TRBJ2-2,TRBD2,TRBV19,few,TGTGCCAGTAGTTGGGAGGGCCGGGCCGGGGAGCTGTTTTTT,CASSWEGRAGELFF
TRBJ1-1,.,TRBV6-6,few,TGTGCCAGCAGTTACTCCACGACAGACATACTGAACACTGAAGCTTTCTTT,CASSYSTTDILNTEAFF
TRBJ2-7,.,TRBV4-1,many,TGCGCCAGCAGCCCATCTTCGGGCTCCTACGAGCAGTACTTC,CASSPSSGSYEQYF
TRBJ2-2,TRBD2,TRBV29-1,many,TGCAGCGTGCCCTCCGGGACTAGCGGGAGCACCGGGGAGCTGTTTTTT,CSVPSGTSGSTGELFF
TRBJ1-6,.,TRBV25-1,many,TGTGCCAGCGGCCCCGGCGTTTATTCACCCCTCCACTTT,CASGPGVYSPLHF
TRBJ2-7,.,TRBV5-1,few,TGCGCCAGCAGCCCCCCGGATCTCTACGAGCAGTACTTC,CASSPPDLYEQYF
TRBJ2-2,.,TRBV29-1,.,TGCAGCGTCCGACAGCAAACCGGGGAGCTGTTTTTT,CSVRQQTGELFF
TRBJ1-4,.,TRBV9,.,TGTGCCAGCAGCGTTTTGGGAATAACTAATGAAAAACTGTTTTTT,CASSVLGITNEKLFF
TRBJ2-7,TRBD1,TRBV3-1,many,TGTGCCAGCAGCCAAGATCCGGGACAGTCCGCGGCCGAGCAGTACTTC,CASSQDPGQSAAEQYF
TRBJ2-2,.,TRBV5-1,few,TGCGCCAGCAGCTTGGAACAGGGTACCGGGGAGCTGTTTTTT,CASSLEQGTGELFF